This TCR beta chain stems from a study of blood T cell repertoires in COVID-19. Turning to the study itself: Italy, Spain and the United States were the sources of the convalescent and acute COVID-19 samples. T cells, B-cell-depleted T cells, or PBMCs supplied cDNA or gDNA.

Participants came from under 30 US areas, aged roughly 18 to 95 years. This CDR3 region has 15 residues. Germline V gene data show CDR1 as SNHLY and CDR2 as FYNNEI. V was trimmed by 3 bases and J by 4 bases, leaving 12 bases between them. The authors' processing: Nucleated cell counts were estimated from reference gene primer amplification. Sequencing was performed with immunoSEQ multiplex PCR; in TCRdb, only in-frame clones are kept and a portion is missing. V, J and clone size are those of that table, while D and trimming were read from the DNA. The sample has about 300,000 clones, 70% to 90% seen once.

This sequence joins TRBV2 and TRBJ2-2, with D perhaps matching TRBD1 (6 bases). The sequence was collected from a man aged 25 to 45 who had recovered from COVID-19. The sequencing input was PBMCs or T cells enriched from blood (not recorded which). The CDR3 reads CASSDGTSATGELFF. The CDR3 coding sequence is TGTGCCAGCAGTGATGGGACAAGCGCCACCGGGGAGCTGTTTTTT.